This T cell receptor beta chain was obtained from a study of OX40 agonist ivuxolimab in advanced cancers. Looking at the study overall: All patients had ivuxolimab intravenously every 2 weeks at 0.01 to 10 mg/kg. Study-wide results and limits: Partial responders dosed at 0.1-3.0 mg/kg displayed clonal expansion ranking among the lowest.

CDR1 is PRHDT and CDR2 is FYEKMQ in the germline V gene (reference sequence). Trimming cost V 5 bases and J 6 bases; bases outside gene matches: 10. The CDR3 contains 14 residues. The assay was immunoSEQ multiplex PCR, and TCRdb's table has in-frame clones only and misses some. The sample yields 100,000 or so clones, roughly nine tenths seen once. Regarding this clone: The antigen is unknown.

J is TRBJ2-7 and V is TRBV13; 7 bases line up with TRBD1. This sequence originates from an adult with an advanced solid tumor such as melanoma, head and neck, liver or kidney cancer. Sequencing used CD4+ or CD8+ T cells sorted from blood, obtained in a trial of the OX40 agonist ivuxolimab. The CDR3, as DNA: TGTGCCAGCAGCACCAGACAGGGAGTTGGCGAGCAGTACTTC. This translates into CASSTRQGVGEQYF.